One and the same sample provided the 25 T cell receptor beta chains below, sequenced in a study of T-cell reconstitution after alpha-beta-depleted transplantation in children. Construction of the TCRbeta library involved unique molecular identifiers. TCRdb ran MiXCR on the PCR reads and lists one entry per CDR3 protein. Here the sample spans some 600,000 distinct CDR3 sequences, approximately 12% being singletons. Sequences were derived from PBMCs, mostly from graft donor cells, sampled 360 days after TCRalphabeta/CD19-depleted stem cell transplant. Every receptor here comes from a male patient between 5 and 17 years old who had a stem cell transplant for acute myeloid leukemia, so the T cells may come from the graft donor.

This sequence joins TRBV28 and TRBJ2-3; D is unclear. This CDR3 is built from 19 residues. Germline-derived CDR1 and CDR2 are MDHEN and SYDVKM. Trimming left V 3 bases short and J 0 bases short, with 22 bases between. The CDR3 region has the DNA TGTGCCAGCAGTTTTTCCGGGCGCCCACTGGGTCTAAGCACAGATACGCAGTATTTT. It is translated as CASSFSGRPLGLSTDTQYF.

This clonotype was counted between two and nine times. The chain employs TRBV4-3 and TRBJ1-2; possibly TRBD1 for D (5 bases). V was clipped by 3 bases and J by 4 bases, with 12 bases between them. Looked up from germline, CDR1 is LGHNA and CDR2 is YSLEER. The CDR3 length is 14 residues. This chain's CDR3 is CASSQSGAPYGYTF. DNA of the CDR3: TGCGCCAGCAGCCAGAGTGGGGCTCCCTATGGCTACACCTTC.

The V call is TRBV6-1, the J call TRBJ1-1, with 9 bases identical to TRBD1. There are 14 residues in the CDR3. Germline CDR1 and CDR2: MNHNS and SASEGT. V lost 6 bases, J lost 3 bases, and 5 bases stayed unmatched. The DNA of the CDR3 is TGTGCCAGCAGGCTACAGGGGGCTTACACTGAAGCTTTCTTT. Translation: CASRLQGAYTEAFF.

J is TRBJ2-3 and V is TRBV7-2; D uncertain. The CDR3 totals 14 residues. The germline V gene has CDR1 SGHTA and CDR2 FQGNSA. Trimming took off 1 base at V and 4 bases at J, with 9 bases between the two ends. The CDR3 nucleotides are TGTGCCAGCAGCTTAGGGATTGGGGCAGATACGCAGTATTTT. Residues: CASSLGIGADTQYF.

There are a few counts of this clonotype. The chain has TRBV25-1 and TRBJ1-2; D perhaps matches TRBD1 (6 bases). V was trimmed by 0 bases and J by 8 bases, leaving 16 bases between them. Germline V gene data show CDR1 as MGHDK and CDR2 as SYGVNS. The CDR3 has 15 amino acids. The CDR3 here is CASSEYTRDDRGYTF. CDR3 bases: TGTGCCAGCAGTGAATATACCAGGGACGACAGGGGCTACACCTTC.

This chain uses TRBV6-5 with TRBJ2-5, with D possibly TRBD1 on 5 matching bases. Trimming stripped 0 bases from V and 2 bases from J, with 19 bases between. Germline-derived CDR1 and CDR2 are MNHEY and SVGAGI. The CDR3 extends over 18 amino acids. The CDR3 loop is CASSYSGVGGARQETQYF. CDR3 DNA: TGTGCCAGCAGTTACTCGGGCGTGGGTGGGGCTCGGCAAGAGACCCAGTACTTC.

This sequence joins TRBV9 and TRBJ2-1; unclear D gene. CDR3 size: 16 residues. Germline CDR1 SGDLS, CDR2 YYNGEE. Trimming stripped 3 bases from V and 0 bases from J, with 13 bases between. The CDR3 spells CASSAVLTTSYNEQFF. CDR3 coding DNA: TGTGCCAGCAGCGCGGTACTCACTACCTCCTACAATGAGCAGTTCTTC.

This clonotype has at least ten counts. The chain employs TRBV12-3 or TRBV12-4 and TRBJ2-5; D remains unclear. There are 14 residues in the CDR3. The V end was cut by 5 bases, the J end by 0 bases, with 10 bases between. The CDR3 sequence: CASSESDHQETQYF. The CDR3 DNA reads TGTGCCAGCAGTGAATCGGACCACCAAGAGACCCAGTACTTC.

This chain connects TRBV11-2 to TRBJ2-5; 8 bases agree with TRBD2. Trimming took 5 bases from V and 2 from J; bases not matched to a gene: 10. This CDR3 is built from 16 residues. Germline CDR1 is SGHAT and CDR2 is FQNNGV. CDR3 loop: CASSPEAGAPQETQYF. CDR3 nucleotide sequence: TGTGCCAGCAGCCCCGAAGCGGGGGCCCCTCAAGAGACCCAGTACTTC.

This clonotype has just a few counts. The gene calls are TRBV25-1 and TRBJ2-4, with D tentatively TRBD1 or TRBD2 (5 bases each). Trimming left V 4 bases short and J 1 base short, with 11 bases between. Germline CDR1 is MGHDK and CDR2 is SYGVNS. CDR3 length equals 15 residues. The CDR3 DNA follows: TGTGCCAGCAGTGGCAGGGAGATCGCCAAAAACATTCAGTACTTC. Translation gives CASSGREIAKNIQYF.

This clonotype has only a few counts. V gene TRBV29-1 combines with J gene TRBJ2-7; TRBD1 aligns across 7 bases. This CDR3 has 15 amino acids. The germline V gene has CDR1 SQVTM and CDR2 ANQGSEA. V dropped 0 bases and J dropped 0; count of bases not matched to a gene: 5. The CDR3 DNA is TGCAGCGTTGAAGATAGGGGACAGAGCTCCTACGAGCAGTACTTC. This codes for CSVEDRGQSSYEQYF.

This clonotype was seen ten or more times. This rearrangement joins TRBV4-3 to TRBJ2-7, with TRBD2 as a possible D gene (5 bases). V dropped 4 bases and J dropped 3 bases, with 19 bases sitting between them. The CDR3 contains 16 residues. Germline-derived CDR1 and CDR2 are LGHNA and YSLEER. CDR3 coding DNA: TGCGCCAGCAGCCCAGGAAGAGAGGGATGGGTCTACGAGCAGTACTTC. Translation: CASSPGREGWVYEQYF.

This clonotype occurred many times. This rearrangement joins TRBV4-2 to TRBJ2-7; D is ambiguous. Trimming took 3 bases from V and 3 from J, leaving 3 bases between them. The CDR3 is made up of 11 amino acids. Germline CDR1 is LGHNA and CDR2 is YNFKEQ. CDR3 loop: CASSQIYEQYF. The CDR3 DNA sequence: TGTGCCAGCAGCCAGATCTACGAGCAGTACTTC.

This clonotype showed up many times. This rearrangement joins TRBV20-1 to TRBJ2-7; D perhaps matches TRBD1 (6 bases). V was cut by 3 bases and J by 4 bases, with 13 bases left in between. The CDR3 has 13 amino acids. Per germline, CDR1 DFQATT and CDR2 SNEGSKA (reference sequence). The CDR3 protein is CSASQGMYYEQYF. For the CDR3, the DNA is TGCAGTGCTAGTCAGGGGATGTATTACGAGCAGTACTTC.

This clonotype was recorded a few times. The CDR3 sequence is CSARALAANTGELFF. In nucleotides, the CDR3 is TGCAGTGCTAGGGCGCTAGCTGCTAACACCGGGGAGCTGTTTTTT. The chain carries TRBV20-1 and TRBJ2-2, with a tentative D call TRBD2 (5 bases). There are 15 residues in the CDR3. In germline, CDR1 is DFQATT, CDR2 SNEGSKA (reference sequence). V was trimmed by 3 bases and J by 2 bases, leaving 13 bases between them.

This clonotype has ten or more counts. The V gene is TRBV12-3 or TRBV12-4, the J gene TRBJ2-1; no definite D call. V shed 6 bases and J shed 0 bases, with 9 bases lying between them. CDR3 length equals 14 residues. As DNA, the CDR3 is TGTGCCAGCAGCCCTTATAGCTCCTACAATGAGCAGTTCTTC. It codes for CASSPYSSYNEQFF.

The V and J genes are TRBV20-1 and TRBJ2-7; TRBD1 matches 9 bases. Germline-derived CDR1 and CDR2 are DFQATT and SNEGSKA (reference sequence). With 6 bases clipped from V and 6 bases from J, the junction kept 12 bases outside the gene matches. The CDR3 has 14 amino acids. CDR3 in DNA: TGCAGTGCGTTACGGACAGGGGCTCAGGTCGAGCAGTACTTC. Amino acids: CSALRTGAQVEQYF.

This clonotype came up many times. This CDR3 reads CATSDWGGRTQETQYF. CDR3 nucleotide sequence: TGTGCCACCAGTGATTGGGGCGGGAGGACGCAAGAGACCCAGTACTTC. The gene calls are TRBV24-1 and TRBJ2-5; 8 positions match TRBD2. The junction had 6 bases not matched to a gene; V was cut back by 2 bases and J by 2 bases. Germline V lookup: CDR1 KGHDR, CDR2 SFDVKD. CDR3 length: 16 residues.

V is TRBV5-1 and J is TRBJ2-7; perhaps TRBD1 as D (6 bases). Germline values: CDR1 SGHRS, CDR2 YFSETQ. The length of the CDR3 is 16 residues. Trimming took 0 bases from V and 2 from J, leaving 15 bases between them. The CDR3 sequence is CASSLGPGVATYEQYV. CDR3 coding DNA: TGCGCCAGCAGCTTGGGTCCAGGGGTGGCCACCTACGAGCAGTACGTC.

This clonotype was seen a handful of times. The chain links TRBV19 to TRBJ2-7; D may be TRBD2 (6 bases). CDR1 and CDR2 from the germline V gene are LNHDA and SQIVND (reference sequence). CDR3 length: 12 residues. V lost 7 bases and J lost 3, with 10 bases in between. Here the CDR3 DNA reads TGTGCCAGTATGGGGACTTTCTACGAGCAGTACTTC. Translation gives CASMGTFYEQYF.

A few counts support this clonotype. This chain connects TRBV15 to TRBJ2-7; 8 positions agree with TRBD2. Looked up from germline, CDR1 is LNHNV and CDR2 is YYDKDF (reference sequence). The CDR3 consists of 16 residues. J gave up 1 base and V 3 bases, and 8 bases lay outside the gene matches. The CDR3 nucleotides are TGTGCCACCAGCAGCTATCACCTAGCGGGTTCCTACGAGCAGTACTTC. Protein: CATSSYHLAGSYEQYF.

This clonotype was seen repeatedly, ten times or more. The chain carries TRBV6-5 and TRBJ2-7; 9 nucleotides align to TRBD1. The germline gives CDR1 MNHEY, CDR2 SVGAGI. J gave up 4 bases and V 2 bases, and 3 bases lay outside the gene matches. This CDR3 is built from 14 residues. This CDR3 is CASSYPGQGYEQYF. The CDR3 bases are TGTGCCAGCAGTTACCCGGGACAGGGTTACGAGCAGTACTTC.

V is TRBV28 and J is TRBJ2-5; the D call may be TRBD1 or TRBD2 (6 bases each). Germline V gene lookup returns CDR1 MDHEN and CDR2 SYDVKM. The CDR3 spans 12 residues. The V end was cut by 11 bases, the J end by 5 bases, with 15 bases between. For the CDR3, the DNA is TGTGCCTGTCGAGGGGGGTGGGAGACCCAGTACTTC. Translating gives CACRGGWETQYF.

This clonotype was observed a handful of times. The chain employs TRBV14 and TRBJ2-5, with 10 bases lining up with TRBD2. The CDR3 spans 18 residues. The V gene end was trimmed by 0 bases and the J gene end by 5 bases; junction bases not matched to a gene: 12. Germline CDR1 SGHDN, CDR2 FVKESK. CDR3 residues: CASSQDWVAGGLRETQYF. The CDR3 coding sequence is TGTGCCAGCAGCCAAGATTGGGTAGCGGGAGGCCTTAGGGAGACCCAGTACTTC.

The J gene is TRBJ1-1, the V gene TRBV28; no reliable D call. This CDR3 is built from 14 residues. CDR1 and CDR2 (germline): MDHEN, SYDVKM. V dropped 4 bases and J dropped 8 bases, with 17 bases sitting between them. CDR3 in amino acids: CASSSPPREKEAFF. CDR3 nucleotide sequence: TGTGCCAGCAGTTCCCCCCCACGAGAGAAGGAAGCTTTCTTT.